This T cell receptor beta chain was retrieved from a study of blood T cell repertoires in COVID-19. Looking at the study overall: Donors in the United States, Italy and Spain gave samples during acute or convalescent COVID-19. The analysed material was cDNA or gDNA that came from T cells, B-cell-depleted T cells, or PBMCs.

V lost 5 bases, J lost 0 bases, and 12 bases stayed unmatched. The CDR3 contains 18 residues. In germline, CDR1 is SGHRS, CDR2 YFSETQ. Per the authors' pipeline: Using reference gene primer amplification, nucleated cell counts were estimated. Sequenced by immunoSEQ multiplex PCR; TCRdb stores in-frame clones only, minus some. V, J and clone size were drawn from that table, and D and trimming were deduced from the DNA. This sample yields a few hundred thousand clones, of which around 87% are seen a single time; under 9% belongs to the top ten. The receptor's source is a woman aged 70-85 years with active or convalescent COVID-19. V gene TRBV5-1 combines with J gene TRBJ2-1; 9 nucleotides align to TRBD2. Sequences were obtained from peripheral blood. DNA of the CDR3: TGCGCCAGCAGTTCCTTGGCTAGCGGGGTTAGCTCCTACAATGAGCAGTTCTTC. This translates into CASSSLASGVSSYNEQFF.